This T cell receptor beta chain originates from a study of OX40 agonist ivuxolimab in advanced cancers. Overall study context: Ivuxolimab is a fully human IgG2 antibody that activates OX40 (CD134). The study enrolled dose-escalation patients with hepatocellular carcinoma, melanoma, renal cell or head and neck cancer. Overall study results and limits: Researchers report that CD8+ T cells had, on average, more expanded clones than CD4+.

Profiling relied on immunoSEQ multiplex PCR, and the TCRdb table lists in-frame clones only, not all of them. The sample lists roughly 60,000 clones, about 83% occurring once. To note about this clone: Its matching antigen is unknown.

Autoimmune disease history or systemic immunosuppression led to patients being barred. Germline V gene data show CDR1 as SGHVS and CDR2 as FNYEAQ. The CDR3 is 16 amino acids. V lost 1 base and J lost 4, with 14 bases in between. The J gene is TRBJ2-1, the V gene TRBV7-6, with no clear D. This clonotype was sampled from an adult with an advanced solid tumor such as melanoma, head and neck, liver or kidney cancer. The source material was CD4+ or CD8+ T cells sorted from blood, sampled in a trial of the OX40 agonist ivuxolimab. The CDR3 bases are TGTGCCAGCAGCTTAGGACGGGCCGATACGTACAATGAGCAGTTCTTC. This codes for CASSLGRADTYNEQFF.